This T cell receptor beta chain appears in the sequencing data of a study of blood T cell repertoires in COVID-19. About the study: Donors in the United States, Italy and Spain gave samples during acute or convalescent COVID-19. T cells, B-cell-depleted T cells, or PBMCs supplied cDNA or gDNA.

In the study's own analysis: Amplification with reference gene primers provided the estimates of nucleated cell counts. TCRdb's copy holds only in-frame clones and misses some; the assay was immunoSEQ multiplex PCR. Clone size and the V and J calls come from that table; the DNA yielded D and trimming. The top ten clones hold 15% to 20% of a sample with about 76,000 clones, about 86% of them seen once. The ends were cut back, 9 bases at V and 2 bases at J, with 7 bases in the middle. CDR3 length: 12 residues. Germline CDR1 reads ENHRY; CDR2 reads SYGVKD. The specimen was peripheral blood. This chain uses TRBV10-3 with TRBJ2-2; the D gene is possibly TRBD1 (5 bases). The receptor's source is a human donor in a cohort sampled during active COVID-19. The CDR3 DNA is TGTGCCATAGACAGTAACACCGGGGAGCTGTTTTTT. This gives the protein CAIDSNTGELFF.